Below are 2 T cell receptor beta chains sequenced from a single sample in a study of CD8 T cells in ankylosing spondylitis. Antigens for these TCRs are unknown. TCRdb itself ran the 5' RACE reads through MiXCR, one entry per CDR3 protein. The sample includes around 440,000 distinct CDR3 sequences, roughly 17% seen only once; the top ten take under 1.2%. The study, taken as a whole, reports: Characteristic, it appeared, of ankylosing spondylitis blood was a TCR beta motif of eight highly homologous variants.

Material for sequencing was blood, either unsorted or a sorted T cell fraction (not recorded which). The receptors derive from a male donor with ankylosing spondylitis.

Here the CDR3 reads CASSHRQGAGYGYTF. In nucleotides, the CDR3 is TGTGCCAGCAGCCACCGACAGGGGGCTGGCTATGGCTACACCTTC. The chain is built from TRBV6-1 and TRBJ1-2; 10 bases line up with TRBD1. Germline CDR1 MNHNS, CDR2 SASEGT. The V segment lost 6 bases and the J segment 4 bases; nucleotides outside the gene matches: 8. CDR3 length: 15 residues.

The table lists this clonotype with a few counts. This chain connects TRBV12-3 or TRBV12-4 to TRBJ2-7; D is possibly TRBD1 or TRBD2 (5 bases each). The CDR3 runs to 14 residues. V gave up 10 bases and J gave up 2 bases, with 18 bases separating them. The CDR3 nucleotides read TGTGCCAACCCCTGGGGCGGGCTAACCTACGAGCAGTACTTC. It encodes CANPWGGLTYEQYF.